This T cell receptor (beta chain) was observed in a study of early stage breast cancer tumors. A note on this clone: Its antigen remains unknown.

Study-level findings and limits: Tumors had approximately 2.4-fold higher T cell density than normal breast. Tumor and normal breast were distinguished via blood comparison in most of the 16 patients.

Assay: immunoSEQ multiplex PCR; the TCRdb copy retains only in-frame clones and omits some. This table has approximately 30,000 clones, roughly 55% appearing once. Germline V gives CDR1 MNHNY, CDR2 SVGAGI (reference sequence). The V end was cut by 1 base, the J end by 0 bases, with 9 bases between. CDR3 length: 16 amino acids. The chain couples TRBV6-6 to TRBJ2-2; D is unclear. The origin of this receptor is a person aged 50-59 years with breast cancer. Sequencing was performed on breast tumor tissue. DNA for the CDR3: TGTGCCAGCAGTTACTTTTCGGCCGCGAACACCGGGGAGCTGTTTTTT. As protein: CASSYFSAANTGELFF.